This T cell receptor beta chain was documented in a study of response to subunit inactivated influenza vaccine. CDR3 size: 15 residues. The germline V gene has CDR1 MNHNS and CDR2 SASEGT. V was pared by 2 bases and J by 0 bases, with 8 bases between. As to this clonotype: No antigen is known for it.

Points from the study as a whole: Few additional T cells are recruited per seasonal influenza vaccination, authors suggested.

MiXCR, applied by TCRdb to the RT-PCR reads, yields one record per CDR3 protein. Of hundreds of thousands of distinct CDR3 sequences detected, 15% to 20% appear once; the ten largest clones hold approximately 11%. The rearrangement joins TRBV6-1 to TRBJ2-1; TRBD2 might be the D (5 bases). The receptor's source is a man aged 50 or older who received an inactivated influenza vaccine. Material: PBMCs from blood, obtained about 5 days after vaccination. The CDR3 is CASSESGYSYNEQFF. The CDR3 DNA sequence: TGTGCCAGCAGTGAATCGGGGTACTCCTACAATGAGCAGTTCTTC.